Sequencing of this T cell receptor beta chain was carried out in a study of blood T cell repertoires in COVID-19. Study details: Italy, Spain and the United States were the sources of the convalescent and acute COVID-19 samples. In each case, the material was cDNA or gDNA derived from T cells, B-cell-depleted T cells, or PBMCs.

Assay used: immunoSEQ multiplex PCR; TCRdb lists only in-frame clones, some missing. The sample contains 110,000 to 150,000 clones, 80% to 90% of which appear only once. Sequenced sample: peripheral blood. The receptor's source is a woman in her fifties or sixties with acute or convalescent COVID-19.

The CDR3 DNA follows: TGCAGCGTTGTAATGACAGGGACTGGTAATGAGCAGTTCTTC. Protein sequence: CSVVMTGTGNEQFF. The J gene is TRBJ2-1, the V gene TRBV29-1, with D perhaps matching TRBD1 (7 bases). Trimming took off 4 bases at V and 7 bases at J, with 17 bases between the two ends. This CDR3 has 14 residues. The germline V gene has CDR1 SQVTM and CDR2 ANQGSEA.